The following is a TCR beta chain sequence with its context. No antigen is known for it. In this CDR3 the conserved last residue, phenylalanine or tryptophan, is missing, so a read error is likely. The V gene lost 8 bases and the J gene lost 4 bases, with 20 bases spanning the gap. The germline V gene encodes CDR1 SGHTA and CDR2 FQGTGA. The CDR3 sequence is 15 residues long. This entry is derived from a study of esophageal squamous cell carcinoma under preoperative chemotherapy. Study at large: TCR repertoires were profiled from both peripheral blood T cells and tumor-infiltrating lymphocytes. Findings and caveats of the study: After paclitaxel-nedaplatin, abundant clones were more likely to contract than amplify. After chemotherapy, TCR diversity rose significantly in peripheral T cells but not in tumor-infiltrating lymphocytes.

The time point is: before preoperative PTX-NDP chemotherapy. Before surgery, patients were given preoperative paclitaxel-nedaplatin chemotherapy. Each CDR3 protein is one row after TCRdb ran MiXCR on the PCR reads. Counted here are 25,000 to 35,000 distinct CDR3 sequences, 40% to 60% occurring once; the ten biggest clones make up approximately 12%. The biological material was taken from a patient given preoperative chemotherapy. This sequence was found in a human donor with esophageal squamous cell carcinoma. The donor label of this sample is uncertain. This chain links TRBV7-3 with TRBJ2-5; D possibly uses TRBD1 or TRBD2 (5 bases each). Written as DNA, the CDR3 is TGTGCCAGCTCCCCGGTGGGGGTGGTAGGAGAGACCCAGTACTTG. It is translated as CASSPVGVVGETQYL.